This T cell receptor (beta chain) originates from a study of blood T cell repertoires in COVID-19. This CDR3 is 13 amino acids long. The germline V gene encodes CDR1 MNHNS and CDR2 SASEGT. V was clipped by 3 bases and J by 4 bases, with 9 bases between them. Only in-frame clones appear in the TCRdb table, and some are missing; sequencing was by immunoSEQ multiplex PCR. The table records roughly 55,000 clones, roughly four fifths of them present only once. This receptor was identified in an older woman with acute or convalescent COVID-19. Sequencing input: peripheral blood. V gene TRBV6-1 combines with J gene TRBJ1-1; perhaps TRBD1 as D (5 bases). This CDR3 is CASSETVPTEAFF. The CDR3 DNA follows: TGTGCCAGCAGTGAGACAGTACCCACTGAAGCTTTCTTT.